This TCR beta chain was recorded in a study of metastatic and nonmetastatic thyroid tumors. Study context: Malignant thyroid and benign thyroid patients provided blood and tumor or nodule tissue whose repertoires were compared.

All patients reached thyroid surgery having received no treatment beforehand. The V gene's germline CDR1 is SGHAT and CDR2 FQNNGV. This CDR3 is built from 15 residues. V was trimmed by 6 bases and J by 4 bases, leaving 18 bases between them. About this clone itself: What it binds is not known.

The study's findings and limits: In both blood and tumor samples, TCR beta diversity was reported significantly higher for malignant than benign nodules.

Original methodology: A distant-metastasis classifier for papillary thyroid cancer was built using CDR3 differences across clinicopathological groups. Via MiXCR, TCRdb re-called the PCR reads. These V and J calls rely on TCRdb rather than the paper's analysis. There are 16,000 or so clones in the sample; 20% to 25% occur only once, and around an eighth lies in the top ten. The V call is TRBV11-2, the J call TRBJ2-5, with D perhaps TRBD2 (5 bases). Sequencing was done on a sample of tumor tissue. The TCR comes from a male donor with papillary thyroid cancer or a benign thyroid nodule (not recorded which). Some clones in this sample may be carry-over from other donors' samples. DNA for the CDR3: TGTGCCAGCAGACTAACGGGCCGAGGAGGAGAGACCCAGTACTTC. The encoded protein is CASRLTGRGGETQYF. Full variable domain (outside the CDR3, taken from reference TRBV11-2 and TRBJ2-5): EAGVAQSPRYKIIEKRQSVAFWCNPISGHATLYWYQQILGQGPKLLIQFQNNGVVDDSQLPKDRFSAERLKGVDSTLKIQPAKLEDSAVYLCASRLTGRGGETQYFGPGTRLLVL.